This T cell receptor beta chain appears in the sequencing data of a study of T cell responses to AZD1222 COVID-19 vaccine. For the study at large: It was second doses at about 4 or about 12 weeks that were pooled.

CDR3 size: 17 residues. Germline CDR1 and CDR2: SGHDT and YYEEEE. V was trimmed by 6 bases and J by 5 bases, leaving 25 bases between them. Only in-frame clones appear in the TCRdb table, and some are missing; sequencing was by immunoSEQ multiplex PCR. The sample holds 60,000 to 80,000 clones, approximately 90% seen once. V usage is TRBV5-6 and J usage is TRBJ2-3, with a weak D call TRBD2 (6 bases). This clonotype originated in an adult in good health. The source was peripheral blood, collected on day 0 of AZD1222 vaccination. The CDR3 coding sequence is TGTGCCAGCATCCTAAATAGCGGAACACAAAGTAAAGATACGCAGTATTTT. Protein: CASILNSGTQSKDTQYF.